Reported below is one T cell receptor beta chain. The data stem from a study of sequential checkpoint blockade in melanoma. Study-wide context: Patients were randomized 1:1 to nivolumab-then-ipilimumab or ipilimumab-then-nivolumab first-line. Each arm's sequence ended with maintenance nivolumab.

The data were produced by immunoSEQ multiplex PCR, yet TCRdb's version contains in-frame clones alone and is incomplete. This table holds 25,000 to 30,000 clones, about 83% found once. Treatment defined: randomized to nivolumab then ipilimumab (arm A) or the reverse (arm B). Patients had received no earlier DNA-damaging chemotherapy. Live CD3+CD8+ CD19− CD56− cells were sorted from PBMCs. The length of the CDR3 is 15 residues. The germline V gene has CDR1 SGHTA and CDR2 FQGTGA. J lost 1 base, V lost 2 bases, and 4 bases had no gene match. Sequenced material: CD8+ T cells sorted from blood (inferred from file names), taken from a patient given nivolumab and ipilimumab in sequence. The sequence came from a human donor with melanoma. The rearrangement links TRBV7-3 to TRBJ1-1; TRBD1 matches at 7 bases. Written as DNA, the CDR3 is TGTGCCAGCAGCTTATTAGCAGGGGGGAACACTGAAGCTTTCTTT. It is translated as CASSLLAGGNTEAFF.